The source of this T cell receptor (beta chain) is a study of prognosis after radiotherapy for stage I lung cancer. Background on the study: In this cohort, every patient with non-small cell lung cancer was regarded as medically inoperable. At a biologically effective dose of at least 100 Gy and in 3 to 5 fractions, SBRT was the radiotherapy delivered. Across the cohort, concurrent therapy accompanying stereotactic body radiotherapy was administered to no patient.

The germline gives CDR1 SGHNT, CDR2 YYREEE (reference sequence). V was shortened by 4 bases and J by 0 bases, with 15 bases between the two germline ends. CDR3 size: 16 residues. A volume of approximately 6.5 milliliters of peripheral blood was collected by draw at each of two time points. Genomic DNA was the source, and TCR beta CDR3 was amplified from it by two-round multiplex PCR. Gene-specific TRBV and TRBJ primers were used in PCR round one. TCRdb re-called the multiplex PCR reads with MiXCR, one entry per CDR3 protein. Here the sample spans tens of thousands of distinct CDR3 sequences, 26% being singletons. This clonotype was observed many times.

The clonotype originates from a donor at least 50 years old with non-small cell lung cancer. The source was PBMCs, collected before or after stereotactic body radiation therapy (not recorded which). The V and J genes are TRBV5-4 and TRBJ2-3, with D possibly matching TRBD1 (6 bases). The CDR3, as DNA: TGTGCCAGCAGCCCCGGGACACCTTCTAGCACAGATACGCAGTATTTT. This encodes CASSPGTPSSTDTQYF. Supplemented by reference TRBV5-4 and TRBJ2-3, the full variable domain reads ETGVTQSPTHLIKTRGQQVTLRCSSQSGHNTVSWYQQALGQGPQFIFQYYREEENGRGNFPPRFSGLQFPNYSSELNVNALELDDSALYLCASSPGTPSSTDTQYFGPGTRLTVL.